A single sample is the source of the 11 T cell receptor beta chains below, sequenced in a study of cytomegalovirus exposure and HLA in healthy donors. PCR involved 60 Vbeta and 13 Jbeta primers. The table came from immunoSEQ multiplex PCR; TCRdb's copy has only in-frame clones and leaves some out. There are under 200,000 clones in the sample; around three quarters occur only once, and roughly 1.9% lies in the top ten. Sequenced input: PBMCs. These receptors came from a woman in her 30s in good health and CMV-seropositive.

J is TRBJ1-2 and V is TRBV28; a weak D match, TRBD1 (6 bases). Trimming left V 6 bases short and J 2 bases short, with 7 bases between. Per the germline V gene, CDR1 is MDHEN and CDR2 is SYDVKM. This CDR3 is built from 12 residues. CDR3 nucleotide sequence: TGTGCCAGCAGCGGACAGAACTATGGCTACACCTTC. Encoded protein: CASSGQNYGYTF.

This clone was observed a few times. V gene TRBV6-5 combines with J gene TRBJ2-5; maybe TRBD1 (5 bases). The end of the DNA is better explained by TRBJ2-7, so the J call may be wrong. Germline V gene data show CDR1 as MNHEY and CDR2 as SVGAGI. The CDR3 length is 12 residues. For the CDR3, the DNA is TGTGCCAGCACCGACAGCCCGTACGAGCAGTACTTC. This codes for CASTDSPYEQYF.

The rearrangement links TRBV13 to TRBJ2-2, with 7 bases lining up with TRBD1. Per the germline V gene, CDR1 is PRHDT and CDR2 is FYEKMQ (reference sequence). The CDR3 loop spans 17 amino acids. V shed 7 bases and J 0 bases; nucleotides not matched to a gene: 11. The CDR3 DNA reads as TGTGCCAGCAACCTTCACAACAGGGGCCCGAACACCGGGGAGCTGTTTTTT. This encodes CASNLHNRGPNTGELFF.

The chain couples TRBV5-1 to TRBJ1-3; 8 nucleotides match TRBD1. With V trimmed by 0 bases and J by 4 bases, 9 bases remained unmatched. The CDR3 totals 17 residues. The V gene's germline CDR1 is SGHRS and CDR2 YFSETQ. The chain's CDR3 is CASSLEAQGAEGNTIYF. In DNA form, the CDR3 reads TGCGCCAGCAGCTTGGAGGCGCAGGGGGCGGAGGGAAACACCATATATTTT.

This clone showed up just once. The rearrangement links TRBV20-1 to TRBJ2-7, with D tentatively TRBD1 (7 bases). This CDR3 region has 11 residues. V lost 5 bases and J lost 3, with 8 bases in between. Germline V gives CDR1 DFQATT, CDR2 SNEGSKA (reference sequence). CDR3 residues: CSAQGGYEQYF. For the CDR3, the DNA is TGCAGTGCTCAGGGGGGCTACGAGCAGTACTTC.

In DNA form, the CDR3 reads TGTGCCAGCAGTGAACAGGGCTTCGAGCAGTACTTC. Protein sequence: CASSEQGFEQYF. The chain has TRBV6-1 and TRBJ2-7; TRBD1 is a possible D gene (5 bases). Germline V gene lookup returns CDR1 MNHNS and CDR2 SASEGT. The CDR3 extends over 12 amino acids. V was cut by 2 bases and J by 6 bases, with 8 bases left in between.

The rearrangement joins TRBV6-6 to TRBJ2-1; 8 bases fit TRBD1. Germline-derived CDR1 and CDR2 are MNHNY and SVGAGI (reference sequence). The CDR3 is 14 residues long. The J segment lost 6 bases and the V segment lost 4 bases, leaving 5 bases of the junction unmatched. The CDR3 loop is CASSSGQGPNEQFF. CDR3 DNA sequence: TGTGCCAGCAGTTCCGGACAGGGCCCCAATGAGCAGTTCTTC.

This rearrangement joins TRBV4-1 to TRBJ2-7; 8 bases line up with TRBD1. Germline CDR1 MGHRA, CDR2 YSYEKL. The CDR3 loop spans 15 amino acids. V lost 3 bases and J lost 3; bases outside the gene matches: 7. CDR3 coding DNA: TGCGCCAGCAGCCACACACAGGGGGACGGCTACGAGCAGTACTTC. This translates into CASSHTQGDGYEQYF.

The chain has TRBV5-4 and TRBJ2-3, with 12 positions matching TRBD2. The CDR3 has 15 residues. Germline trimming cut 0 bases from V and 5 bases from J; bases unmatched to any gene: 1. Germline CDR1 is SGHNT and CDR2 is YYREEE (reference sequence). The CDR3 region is CASSLGLAGVDTQYF. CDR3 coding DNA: TGTGCCAGCAGCTTGGGACTAGCGGGAGTAGATACGCAGTATTTT.

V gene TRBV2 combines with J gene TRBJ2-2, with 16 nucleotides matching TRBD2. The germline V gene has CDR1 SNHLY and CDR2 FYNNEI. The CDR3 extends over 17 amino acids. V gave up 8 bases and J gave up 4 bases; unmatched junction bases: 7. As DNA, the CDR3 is TGTGCCAGCGGGACTAGCGGGAGGGCCATGGGCACCGGGGAGCTGTTTTTT. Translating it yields CASGTSGRAMGTGELFF.

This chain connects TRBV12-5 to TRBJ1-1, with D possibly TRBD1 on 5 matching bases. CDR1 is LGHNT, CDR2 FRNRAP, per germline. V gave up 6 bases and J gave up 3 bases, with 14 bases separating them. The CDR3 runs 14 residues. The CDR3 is CASGEGGGDTEAFF. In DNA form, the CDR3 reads TGTGCTAGTGGAGAAGGCGGGGGGGACACTGAAGCTTTCTTT. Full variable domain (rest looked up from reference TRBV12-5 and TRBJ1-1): DARVTQTPRHKVTEMGQEVTMRCQPILGHNTVFWYRQTMMQGLELLAYFRNRAPLDDSGMPKDRFSAEMPDATLATLKIQPSEPRDSAVYFCASGEGGGDTEAFFGQGTRLTVV.